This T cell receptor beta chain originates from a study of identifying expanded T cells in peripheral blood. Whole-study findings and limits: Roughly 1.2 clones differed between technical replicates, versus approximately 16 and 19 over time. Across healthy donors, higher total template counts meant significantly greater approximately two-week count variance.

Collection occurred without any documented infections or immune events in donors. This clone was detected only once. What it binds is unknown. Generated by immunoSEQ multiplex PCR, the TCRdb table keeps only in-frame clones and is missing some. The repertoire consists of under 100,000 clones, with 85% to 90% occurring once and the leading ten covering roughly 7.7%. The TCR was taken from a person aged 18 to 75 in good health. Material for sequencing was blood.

CDR3 residues: CASRITRYNSPLHF. The CDR3 DNA sequence: TGTGCCAGCAGGATAACAAGATATAATTCACCCCTCCACTTT. This chain uses TRBV6-1 with TRBJ1-6; no reliable D call. The CDR3 totals 14 residues. Germline-derived CDR1 and CDR2 are MNHNS and SASEGT. V was pared by 6 bases and J by 4 bases, with 10 bases between.